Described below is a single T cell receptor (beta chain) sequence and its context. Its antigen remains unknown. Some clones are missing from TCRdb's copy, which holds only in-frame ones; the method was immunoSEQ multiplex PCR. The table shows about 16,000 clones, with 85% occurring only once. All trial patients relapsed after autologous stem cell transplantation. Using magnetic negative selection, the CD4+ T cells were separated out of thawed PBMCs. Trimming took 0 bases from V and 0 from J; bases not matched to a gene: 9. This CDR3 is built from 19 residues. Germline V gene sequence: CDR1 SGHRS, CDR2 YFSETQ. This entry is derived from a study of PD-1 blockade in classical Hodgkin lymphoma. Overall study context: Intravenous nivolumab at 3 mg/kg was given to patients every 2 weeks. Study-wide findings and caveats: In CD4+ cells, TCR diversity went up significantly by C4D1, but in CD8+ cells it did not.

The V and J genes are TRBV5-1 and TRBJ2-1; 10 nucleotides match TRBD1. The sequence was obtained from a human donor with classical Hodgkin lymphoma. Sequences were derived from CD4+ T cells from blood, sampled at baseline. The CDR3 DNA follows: TGCGCCAGCAGCTTGGCCGGGACAGGGGCCCCGAGCTCCTACAATGAGCAGTTCTTC. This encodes CASSLAGTGAPSSYNEQFF.